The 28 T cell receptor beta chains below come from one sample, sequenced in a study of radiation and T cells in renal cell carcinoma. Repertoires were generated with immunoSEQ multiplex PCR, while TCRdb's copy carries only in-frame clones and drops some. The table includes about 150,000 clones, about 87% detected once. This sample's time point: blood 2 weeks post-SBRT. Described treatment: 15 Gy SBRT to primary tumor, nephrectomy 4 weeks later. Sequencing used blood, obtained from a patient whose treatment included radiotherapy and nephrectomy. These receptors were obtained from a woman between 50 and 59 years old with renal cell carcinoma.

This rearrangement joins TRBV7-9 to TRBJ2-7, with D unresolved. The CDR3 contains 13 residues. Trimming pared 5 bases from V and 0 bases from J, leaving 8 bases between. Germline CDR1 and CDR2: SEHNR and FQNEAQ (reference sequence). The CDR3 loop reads CASSGLSSYEQYF. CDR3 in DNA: TGTGCCAGCAGCGGGCTAAGCTCCTACGAGCAGTACTTC.

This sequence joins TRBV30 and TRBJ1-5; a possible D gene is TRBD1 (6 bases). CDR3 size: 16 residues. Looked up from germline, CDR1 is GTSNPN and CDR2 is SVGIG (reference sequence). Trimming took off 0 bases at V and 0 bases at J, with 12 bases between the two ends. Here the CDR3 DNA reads TGTGCCTGGAGTGTACGCGGGACATCTAGCAATCAGCCCCAGCATTTT. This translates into CAWSVRGTSSNQPQHF.

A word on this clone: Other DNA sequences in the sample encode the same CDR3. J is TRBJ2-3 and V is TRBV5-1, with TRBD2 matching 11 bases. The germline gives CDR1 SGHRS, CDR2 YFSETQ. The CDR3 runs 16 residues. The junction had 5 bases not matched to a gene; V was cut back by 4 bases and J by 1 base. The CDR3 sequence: CASSPLLAGGTDTQYF. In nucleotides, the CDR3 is TGCGCCAGCAGCCCCCTACTAGCGGGAGGCACAGATACGCAGTATTTT.

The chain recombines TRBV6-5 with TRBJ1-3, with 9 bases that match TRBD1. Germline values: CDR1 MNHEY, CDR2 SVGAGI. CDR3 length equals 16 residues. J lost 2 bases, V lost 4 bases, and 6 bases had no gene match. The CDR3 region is CASSSPRDRAGNTIYF. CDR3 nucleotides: TGTGCCAGCAGTTCGCCACGGGACAGGGCTGGAAACACCATATATTTT.

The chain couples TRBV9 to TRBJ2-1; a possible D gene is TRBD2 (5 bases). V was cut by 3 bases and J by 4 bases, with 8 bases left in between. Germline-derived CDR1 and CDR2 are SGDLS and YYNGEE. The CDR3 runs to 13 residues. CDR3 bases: TGTGCCAGCAGCGACTTAGCGTACAATGAGCAGTTCTTC. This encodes CASSDLAYNEQFF.

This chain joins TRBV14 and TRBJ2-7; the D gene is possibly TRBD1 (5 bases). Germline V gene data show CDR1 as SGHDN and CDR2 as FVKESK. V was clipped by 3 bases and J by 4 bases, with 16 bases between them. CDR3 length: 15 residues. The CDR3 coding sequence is TGTGCCAGCAGCCAGGGCTGGCAGGGCGGTTACGAGCAGTACTTC. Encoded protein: CASSQGWQGGYEQYF.

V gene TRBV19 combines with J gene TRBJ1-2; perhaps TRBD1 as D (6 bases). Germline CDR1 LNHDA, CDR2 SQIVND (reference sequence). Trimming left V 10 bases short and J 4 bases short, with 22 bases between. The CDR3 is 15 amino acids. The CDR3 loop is CATAIGGEFSYGYTF. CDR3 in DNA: TGTGCCACTGCAATAGGGGGGGAGTTCAGCTATGGCTACACCTTC.

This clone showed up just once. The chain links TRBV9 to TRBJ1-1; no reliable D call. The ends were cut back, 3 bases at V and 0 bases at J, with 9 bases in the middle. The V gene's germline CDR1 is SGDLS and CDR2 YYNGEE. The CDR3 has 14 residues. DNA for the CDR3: TGTGCCAGCAGCGCCCGTATTATGAACACTGAAGCTTTCTTT. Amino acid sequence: CASSARIMNTEAFF.

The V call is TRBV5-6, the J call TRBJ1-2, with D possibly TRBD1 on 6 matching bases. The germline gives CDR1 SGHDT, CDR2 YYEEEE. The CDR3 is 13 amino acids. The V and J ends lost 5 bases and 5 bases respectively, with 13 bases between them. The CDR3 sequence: CASSRTELYGYTF. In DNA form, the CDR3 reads TGTGCCAGCAGTCGGACAGAACTATATGGCTACACCTTC.

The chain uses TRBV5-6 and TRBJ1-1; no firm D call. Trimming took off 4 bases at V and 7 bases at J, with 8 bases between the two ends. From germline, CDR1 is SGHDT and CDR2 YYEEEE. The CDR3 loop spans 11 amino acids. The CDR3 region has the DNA TGTGCCAGCAGCATACAGAGTGAAGCTTTCTTT. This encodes CASSIQSEAFF.

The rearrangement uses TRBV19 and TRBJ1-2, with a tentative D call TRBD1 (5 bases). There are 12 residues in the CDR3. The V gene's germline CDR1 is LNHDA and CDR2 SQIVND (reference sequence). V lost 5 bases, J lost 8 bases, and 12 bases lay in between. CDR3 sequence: CASSWTNGGYTF. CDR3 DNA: TGTGCCAGTAGTTGGACAAACGGCGGCTACACCTTC.

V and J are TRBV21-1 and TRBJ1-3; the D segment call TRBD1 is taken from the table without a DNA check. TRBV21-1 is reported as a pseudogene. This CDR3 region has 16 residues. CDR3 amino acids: CASPGFSGGSGNTIYF. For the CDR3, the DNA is TGTGCCAGCCCGGGGTTCTCAGGGGGCTCTGGAAACACCATATATTTT.

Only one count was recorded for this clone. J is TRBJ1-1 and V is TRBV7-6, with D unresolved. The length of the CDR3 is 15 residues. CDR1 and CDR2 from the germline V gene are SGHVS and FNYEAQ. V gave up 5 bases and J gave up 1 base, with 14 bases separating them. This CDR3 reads CASSPAGTRNTEAFF. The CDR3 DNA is TGTGCCAGCAGCCCCGCGGGTACCAGGAACACTGAAGCTTTCTTT.

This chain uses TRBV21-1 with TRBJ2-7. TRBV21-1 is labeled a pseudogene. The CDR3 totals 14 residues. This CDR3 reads CASSRYRGYYEQYF. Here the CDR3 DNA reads TGTGCCAGCAGCAGGTACCGGGGCTACTACGAGCAGTACTTC.

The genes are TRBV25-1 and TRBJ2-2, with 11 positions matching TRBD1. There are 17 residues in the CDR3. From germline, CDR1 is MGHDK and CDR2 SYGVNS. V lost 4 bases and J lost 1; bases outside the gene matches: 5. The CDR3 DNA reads TGTGCCAGCAGTGGCCCGGACAGGGGGCGGAACACCGGGGAGCTGTTTTTT. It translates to CASSGPDRGRNTGELFF.

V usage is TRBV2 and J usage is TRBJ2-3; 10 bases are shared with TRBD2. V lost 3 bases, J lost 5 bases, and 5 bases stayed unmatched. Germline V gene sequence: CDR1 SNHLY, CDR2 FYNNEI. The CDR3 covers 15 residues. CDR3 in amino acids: CASSEIAGGIDTQYF. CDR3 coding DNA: TGTGCCAGCAGTGAGATAGCGGGGGGAATAGATACGCAGTATTTT.

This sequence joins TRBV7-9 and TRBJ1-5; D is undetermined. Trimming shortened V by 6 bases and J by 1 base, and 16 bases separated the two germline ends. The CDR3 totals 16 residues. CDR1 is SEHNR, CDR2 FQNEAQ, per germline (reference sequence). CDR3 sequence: CASRLPSPLSNQPQHF. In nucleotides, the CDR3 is TGTGCCAGCAGATTACCTTCACCTCTAAGCAATCAGCCCCAGCATTTT.

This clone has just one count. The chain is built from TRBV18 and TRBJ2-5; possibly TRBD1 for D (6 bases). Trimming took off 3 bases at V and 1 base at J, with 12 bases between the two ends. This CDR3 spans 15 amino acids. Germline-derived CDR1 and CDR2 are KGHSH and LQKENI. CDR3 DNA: TGTGCCAGCTCACCTACAGGGCTTGCCCAAGAGACCCAGTACTTC. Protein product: CASSPTGLAQETQYF.

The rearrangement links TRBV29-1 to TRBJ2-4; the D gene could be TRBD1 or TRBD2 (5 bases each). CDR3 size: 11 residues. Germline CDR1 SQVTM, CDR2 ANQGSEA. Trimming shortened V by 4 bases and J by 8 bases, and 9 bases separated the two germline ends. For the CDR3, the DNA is TGCAGCGTTGGGGACGCGGACATTCAGTACTTC. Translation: CSVGDADIQYF.

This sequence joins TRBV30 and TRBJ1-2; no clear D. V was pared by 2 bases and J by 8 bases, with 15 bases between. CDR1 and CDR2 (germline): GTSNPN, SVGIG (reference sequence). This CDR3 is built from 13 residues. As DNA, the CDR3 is TGTGCCTGGAGTACCGCTGGGGAAGGGGGCTACACCTTC. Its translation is CAWSTAGEGGYTF. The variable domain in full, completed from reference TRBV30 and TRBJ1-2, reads SQTIHQWPATLVQPVGSPLSLECTVEGTSNPNLYWYRQAAGRGLQLLFYSVGIGQISSEVPQNLSASRPQDRQFILSSKKLLLSDSGFYLCAWSTAGEGGYTFGSGTRLTVV.

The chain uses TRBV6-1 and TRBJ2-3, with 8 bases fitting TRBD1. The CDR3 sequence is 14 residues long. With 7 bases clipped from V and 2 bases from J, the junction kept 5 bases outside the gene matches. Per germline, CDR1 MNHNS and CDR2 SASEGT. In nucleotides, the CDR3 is TGTGCCAGCAATAGGGACAGGTTCACAGATACGCAGTATTTT. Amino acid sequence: CASNRDRFTDTQYF.

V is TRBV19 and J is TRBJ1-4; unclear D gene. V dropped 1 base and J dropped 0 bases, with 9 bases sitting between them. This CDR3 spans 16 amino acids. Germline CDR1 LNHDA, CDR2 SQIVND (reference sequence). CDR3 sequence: CASSIVGGATNEKLFF. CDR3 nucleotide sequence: TGTGCCAGTAGTATAGTTGGCGGTGCAACTAATGAAAAACTGTTTTTT. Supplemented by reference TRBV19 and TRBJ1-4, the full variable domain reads DGGITQSPKYLFRKEGQNVTLSCEQNLNHDAMYWYRQDPGQGLRLIYYSQIVNDFQKGDIAEGYSVSREKKESFPLTVTSAQKNPTAFYLCASSIVGGATNEKLFFGSGTQLSVL.

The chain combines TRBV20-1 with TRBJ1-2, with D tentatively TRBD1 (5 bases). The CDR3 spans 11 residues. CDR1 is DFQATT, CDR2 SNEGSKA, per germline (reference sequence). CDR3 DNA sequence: TGCATCGCTGGGACTGGCTATGGCTACACCTTC. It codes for CIAGTGYGYTF.

The DNA of the CDR3 is TGTGCCAGCATAAGGGGCTACGAGCAGTACTTC. It yields the protein CASIRGYEQYF. The chain couples TRBV25-1 to TRBJ2-7; TRBD1 is a possible D gene (5 bases). The CDR3 consists of 11 residues. V dropped 7 bases and J dropped 3 bases, with 7 bases sitting between them. Germline-derived CDR1 and CDR2 are MGHDK and SYGVNS.

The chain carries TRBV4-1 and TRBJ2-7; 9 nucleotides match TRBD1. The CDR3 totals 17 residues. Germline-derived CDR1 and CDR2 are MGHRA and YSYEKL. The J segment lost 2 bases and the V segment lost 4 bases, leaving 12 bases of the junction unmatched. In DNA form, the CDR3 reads TGCGCCAGCAGCCTCAACCTAGGAGGGACAGGGACCTACGAGCAGTACTTC. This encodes CASSLNLGGTGTYEQYF.

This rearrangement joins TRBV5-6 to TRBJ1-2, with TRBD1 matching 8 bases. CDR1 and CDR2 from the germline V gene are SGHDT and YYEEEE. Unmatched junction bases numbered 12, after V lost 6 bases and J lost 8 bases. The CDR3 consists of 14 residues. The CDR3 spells CASTQVDRVGGYTF. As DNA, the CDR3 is TGTGCCAGCACCCAGGTGGACAGGGTGGGAGGCTACACCTTC. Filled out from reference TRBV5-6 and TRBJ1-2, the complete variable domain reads DAGVTQSPTHLIKTRGQQVTLRCSPKSGHDTVSWYQQALGQGPQFIFQYYEEEERQRGNFPDRFSGHQFPNYSSELNVNALLLGDSALYLCASTQVDRVGGYTFGSGTRLTVV.

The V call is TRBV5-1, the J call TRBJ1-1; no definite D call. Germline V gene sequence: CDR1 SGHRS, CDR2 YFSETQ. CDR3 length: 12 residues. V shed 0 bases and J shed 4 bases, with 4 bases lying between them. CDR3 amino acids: CASSLDFTEAFF. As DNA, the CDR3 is TGCGCCAGCAGCTTGGATTTCACTGAAGCTTTCTTT.

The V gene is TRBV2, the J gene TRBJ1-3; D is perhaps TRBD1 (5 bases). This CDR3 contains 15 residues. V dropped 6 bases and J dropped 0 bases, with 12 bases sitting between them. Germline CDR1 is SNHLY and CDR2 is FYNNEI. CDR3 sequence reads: CASRPDRVSGNTIYF. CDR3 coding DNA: TGTGCCAGCAGGCCCGACAGAGTCTCTGGAAACACCATATATTTT. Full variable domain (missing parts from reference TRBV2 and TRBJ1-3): EPEVTQTPSHQVTQMGQEVILRCVPISNHLYFYWYRQILGQKVEFLVSFYNNEISEKSEIFDDQFSVERPDGSNFTLKIRSTKLEDSAMYFCASRPDRVSGNTIYFGEGSWLTVV.